This entry lists 22 T cell receptor beta chains sequenced from one sample in a study of Ad26.COV2.S vaccination and SARS-CoV-2 variants. Clones were sequenced by immunoSEQ multiplex PCR, and TCRdb holds only the in-frame ones, with some missing. This table has some 400,000 clones, approximately 89% appearing once. Treatment of the sample: some 20 received Ad26.COV2.S at low or high dose, single or two shots; several received placebo; per-sample allocation not given. Sampling happened 63 days after the first vaccine or placebo injection. The sequenced sample was peripheral blood, obtained in a trial of Ad26.COV2.S vaccine versus placebo. The receptor set was obtained from a person between 18 and 60 years old who received the Ad26.COV2.S COVID-19 vaccine or a placebo.

The CDR3 spells CASSPNYEQYF. Here the CDR3 DNA reads TGTGCCAGCAGCCCGAACTACGAGCAGTACTTC. V and J are TRBV7-9 and TRBJ2-7; D is unresolved. Trimming stripped 5 bases from V and 3 bases from J, with 5 bases between. CDR3 length equals 11 residues. CDR1 and CDR2 from the germline V gene are SEHNR and FQNEAQ (reference sequence).

The chain recombines TRBV28 with TRBJ1-6, with 7 bases matching TRBD1. The germline CDR1 and CDR2 sequences are MDHEN and SYDVKM. This CDR3 is built from 14 residues. Losses at the gene ends were 10 bases for V and 3 bases for J; bases not matched to a gene: 6. CDR3 region: CANRDSLYNSPLHF. Written as DNA, the CDR3 is TGTGCCAATCGGGACAGCCTCTATAATTCACCCCTCCACTTT.

Written as DNA, the CDR3 is TGCGCCAGCTTCCTCACTAGCGGCAATGAGCAGTTCTTC. Protein sequence: CASFLTSGNEQFF. The rearrangement joins TRBV5-1 to TRBJ2-1; 8 bases are shared with TRBD2. CDR3 size: 13 residues. V was pared by 7 bases and J by 6 bases, with 6 bases of the junction left unmatched. CDR1 SGHRS and CDR2 YFSETQ come from the germline V gene. Complete variable domain (other parts from reference TRBV5-1 and TRBJ2-1): KAGVTQTPRYLIKTRGQQVTLSCSPISGHRSVSWYQQTPGQGLQFLFEYFSETQRNKGNFPGRFSGRQFSNSRSEMNVSTLELGDSALYLCASFLTSGNEQFFGPGTRLTVL.

This chain links TRBV27 with TRBJ2-1; D might be TRBD1 (6 bases). The germline gives CDR1 MNHEY, CDR2 SMNVEV (reference sequence). The CDR3 covers 10 residues. Trimming took 8 bases from V and 12 from J, leaving 11 bases between them. The CDR3 loop is CASGIGGQFF. CDR3 nucleotides: TGTGCCAGCGGGATAGGGGGGCAGTTCTTC.

The chain uses TRBV6-5 and TRBJ2-1; D gene unclear. The CDR3 length is 15 residues. V lost 4 bases and J lost 2, with 12 bases in between. The germline V gene has CDR1 MNHEY and CDR2 SVGAGI. CDR3 coding DNA: TGTGCCAGCAGTTTAGCTGCCCGGACCTACAATGAGCAGTTCTTC. This translates into CASSLAARTYNEQFF.

The chain employs TRBV2 and TRBJ2-4; TRBD2 might be the D (5 bases). V shed 4 bases and J shed 8 bases, with 15 bases lying between them. This CDR3 has 14 amino acids. Germline CDR1 and CDR2: SNHLY and FYNNEI. The CDR3 DNA reads TGTGCCAGCAGTGTTGCGGGCGCTTGGGACATTCAGTACTTC. Protein product: CASSVAGAWDIQYF.

This chain connects TRBV19 to TRBJ1-5; D gene ambiguous. The length of the CDR3 is 12 residues. Germline-derived CDR1 and CDR2 are LNHDA and SQIVND (reference sequence). Trimming cost V 5 bases and J 4 bases, with 6 bases left between them. This chain's CDR3 is CASSAWNQPQHF. The CDR3 region has the DNA TGTGCCAGTAGTGCCTGGAATCAGCCCCAGCATTTT.

The table lists this clone with a count of one. The chain combines TRBV28 with TRBJ2-1; D unresolved. From germline, CDR1 is MDHEN and CDR2 SYDVKM. CDR3 length equals 12 residues. Deletions cut 5 bases from V and 2 bases from J, with 4 bases between. The CDR3 sequence: CASSRPYNEQFF. The CDR3 coding sequence is TGTGCCAGCAGTAGGCCCTACAATGAGCAGTTCTTC.

The chain employs TRBV30 and TRBJ1-2; D is ambiguous. CDR3 length equals 15 residues. Germline V gene data show CDR1 as GTSNPN and CDR2 as SVGIG (reference sequence). Trimming removed 0 bases from V and 4 bases from J, with 15 bases in between. In nucleotides, the CDR3 is TGTGCCTGGAGTGTAACTCGGGTGCCCTCCTATGGCTACACCTTC. Amino acid sequence: CAWSVTRVPSYGYTF.

This chain uses TRBV6-5 with TRBJ2-7; 8 positions agree with TRBD1. V was pared by 5 bases and J by 4 bases, with 10 bases of the junction left unmatched. Germline V gives CDR1 MNHEY, CDR2 SVGAGI. There are 15 residues in the CDR3. DNA for the CDR3: TGTGCCAGCAGTACATCGACAGGGGCACAATACGAGCAGTACTTC. This encodes CASSTSTGAQYEQYF.

The sample holds many counts of this clone. V is TRBV5-1 and J is TRBJ1-2, with TRBD1 matching 8 bases. Unmatched junction bases numbered 11, after V lost 4 bases and J lost 6 bases. The length of the CDR3 is 15 residues. The germline V gene encodes CDR1 SGHRS and CDR2 YFSETQ. CDR3 DNA: TGCGCCAGCAGCCCTCCCCAGGGGGCGCAGGATGGCTACACCTTC. This encodes CASSPPQGAQDGYTF.

The rearrangement joins TRBV10-3 to TRBJ2-1, with 12 bases identical to TRBD2. The germline V gene has CDR1 ENHRY and CDR2 SYGVKD. The CDR3 is 16 amino acids. Trimming at V came to 10 bases and at J to 9 bases, leaving 16 bases not matched to a gene. Here the CDR3 reads CARLGGRTSGTGEQFF. CDR3 in DNA: TGTGCCAGGCTTGGGGGGCGGACTAGCGGGACGGGTGAGCAGTTCTTC.

This sequence joins TRBV2 and TRBJ1-2; maybe TRBD1 (5 bases). The V and J ends lost 4 bases and 6 bases respectively, with 12 bases between them. The length of the CDR3 is 13 residues. The germline gives CDR1 SNHLY, CDR2 FYNNEI. The CDR3 loop is CASSAEGLDGYTF. For the CDR3, the DNA is TGTGCCAGCAGTGCAGAGGGGTTAGATGGCTACACCTTC.

The rearrangement uses TRBV6-6 and TRBJ2-1; no firm D call. Trimming took off 0 bases at V and 7 bases at J, with 7 bases between the two ends. The CDR3 runs to 13 residues. Germline CDR1 is MNHNY and CDR2 is SVGAGI (reference sequence). CDR3 amino acids: CASSYSYGNEQFF. CDR3 nucleotide sequence: TGTGCCAGCAGTTACTCGTACGGGAATGAGCAGTTCTTC.

The rearrangement links TRBV7-9 to TRBJ2-1, with D tentatively TRBD2 (5 bases). The germline V and J ends were trimmed by 3 bases and 9 bases, with 12 bases remaining between them. Germline V lookup: CDR1 SEHNR, CDR2 FQNEAQ (reference sequence). The CDR3 is 13 residues long. CDR3 in DNA: TGTGCCAGCAGCTTCGGCGGGTGGGGTGAGCAGTTCTTC. Protein product: CASSFGGWGEQFF.

This sequence joins TRBV19 and TRBJ2-1; D is ambiguous. Germline CDR1 LNHDA, CDR2 SQIVND (reference sequence). The CDR3 is 12 amino acids. Trimming removed 3 bases from V and 5 bases from J, with 5 bases in between. The DNA for the CDR3 is TGTGCCAGTAGTATGGACCACAATGAGCAGTTCTTC. Translated: CASSMDHNEQFF.

This chain joins TRBV4-2 and TRBJ2-1, with D possibly being TRBD1 (5 bases). V gave up 1 base and J gave up 10 bases, with 8 bases separating them. This CDR3 is 12 amino acids long. Germline loops: CDR1 LGHNA, CDR2 YNFKEQ. The CDR3 region has the DNA TGTGCCAGCAGCCAAGCTAACAGGGAGCAGTTCTTC. It codes for CASSQANREQFF.

This chain links TRBV5-1 with TRBJ2-1; 8 bases match TRBD1. The V segment lost 0 bases and the J segment 4 bases; nucleotides outside the gene matches: 3. There are 15 residues in the CDR3. Germline-derived CDR1 and CDR2 are SGHRS and YFSETQ. This chain's CDR3 is CASSLGTGSYNEQFF. The DNA for the CDR3 is TGCGCCAGCAGCTTGGGGACAGGGTCATACAATGAGCAGTTCTTC.

V is TRBV2 and J is TRBJ1-5; a possible D gene is TRBD1 (6 bases). CDR1 is SNHLY and CDR2 is FYNNEI in the germline V gene. The CDR3 consists of 14 residues. Trimming left V 8 bases short and J 0 bases short, with 11 bases between. The DNA for the CDR3 is TGTGCCAGCTGCCAACAGGGTAGCAATCAGCCCCAGCATTTT. Its translation is CASCQQGSNQPQHF.

The chain joins TRBV6-6 to TRBJ2-2; D perhaps matches TRBD1 (6 bases). This CDR3 contains 15 residues. The V gene lost 2 bases and the J gene lost 4 bases, with 11 bases spanning the gap. CDR1 and CDR2 from the germline V gene are MNHNY and SVGAGI (reference sequence). CDR3 region: CASSYDIGGTGELFF. The CDR3 nucleotides read TGTGCCAGCAGTTACGATATAGGGGGCACCGGGGAGCTGTTTTTT.

The CDR3 region is CATSRGDRRIQYF. CDR3 coding DNA: TGTGCCACCAGCAGAGGAGACAGGCGGATCCAGTACTTC. The chain joins TRBV15 to TRBJ2-5, with a weak D call TRBD1 (6 bases). CDR3 size: 13 residues. Trimming left V 1 base short and J 10 bases short, with 13 bases between. The V gene's germline CDR1 is LNHNV and CDR2 YYDKDF (reference sequence).

This clone has more than one count but fewer than ten. V is TRBV7-3 and J is TRBJ2-1; 8 bases match TRBD2. The CDR3 extends over 15 amino acids. V gave up 11 bases and J gave up 3 bases; unmatched junction bases: 12. Germline V CDR1 and CDR2: SGHTA, FQGTGA. The CDR3 is CAPGRAGGNYNEQFF. The DNA for the CDR3 is TGTGCCCCAGGGCGCGCGGGGGGTAACTACAATGAGCAGTTCTTC.